This T cell receptor beta chain was profiled in a study of blood T cell repertoires in COVID-19. Overall study context: Samples of COVID-19 (acute and convalescent) were obtained from the United States, Italy and Spain. PBMCs, B-cell-depleted T cells, or T cells were the source of the cDNA or gDNA that made up the material.

The table lists this clone with a count of one. The CDR3 totals 13 residues. V was pared by 3 bases and J by 5 bases, with 3 bases of the junction left unmatched. From germline, CDR1 is SNHLY and CDR2 FYNNEI. Per the original data handling: Amplification from reference gene primers served as the basis for estimated nucleated cell counts. Assay used: immunoSEQ multiplex PCR; TCRdb lists only in-frame clones, some missing. V, J and clone size reflect that table, while D and trimming were determined from the DNA. The repertoire consists of 30,000 to 45,000 clones, with 88% occurring once and the leading ten covering more than 15%.

This clonotype originated in a man between 65 and 85 years old with acute or convalescent COVID-19. Sequences were obtained from peripheral blood. The chain has TRBV2 and TRBJ2-5; TRBD1 agrees at 7 bases. The CDR3 region has the DNA TGTGCCAGCAGTGAGACAGGGCCGGAGACCCAGTACTTC. Translation: CASSETGPETQYF.